The clone carrying this T cell receptor beta chain appeared many times. Antigen specificity is unknown. V lost 4 bases and J lost 4; bases outside the gene matches: 4. The CDR3 totals 13 residues. Germline V lookup: CDR1 SGDLS, CDR2 YYNGEE. One entry per CDR3 protein results from TCRdb running MiXCR on the PCR reads. The data contain some 40,000 distinct CDR3 sequences, 15% to 20% of them singletons. This record comes from a study of molecular identifiers for immune sequencing clone quantification. Turning to the study itself: For replicates, RNA isolated from about 19,000 or 110,000 naive CD8 cells was divided into five portions, of which four were sequenced. Study findings and constraints: Researchers reportedly could pick up spiked Jurkat TCR RNA from one cell mixed into more than 800,000 naive cells.

Sequencing input: naive CD8+ T cells from blood, with Jurkat cell RNA spiked in. The subset here: FACS-sorted CD8+CD4-CCR7+CD45RA+ naive T cells. This sequence joins TRBV9 and TRBJ1-1; TRBD1 aligns across 7 bases. The TCR sequence derives from a human donor in good health. Some libraries in this study had Jurkat cell RNA spiked in. CDR3 amino acids: CASSSSGGTEAFF. The CDR3 DNA is TGTGCCAGCAGCAGCTCAGGGGGCACTGAAGCTTTCTTT.